This TCR beta chain comes out of a study of blood T cell repertoires in COVID-19. About the research overall: There were acute and convalescent COVID-19 samples, and they came from the United States, Italy and Spain.

TCRdb keeps only in-frame clones here, not all; method: immunoSEQ multiplex PCR. The table includes a few hundred thousand clones, around 83% detected once. The V gene's germline CDR1 is SQVTM and CDR2 ANQGSEA. V lost 6 bases and J lost 4; bases outside the gene matches: 6. This CDR3 has 12 residues. Across about 22 US areas, participants ranged in age from roughly 18 to 95 years. Participants' reported clinical history set cohort assignment. Recovered status in Cohort 3 required two negative PCRs, clearance, or symptom resolution. This chain joins TRBV29-1 and TRBJ2-7, with 7 bases matching TRBD2. The source is a woman aged 45 to 65 who had recovered from COVID-19. Sequences were obtained from PBMCs or T cells enriched from blood (not recorded which). CDR3 nucleotide sequence: TGCAGCGTCGTGTCCGGGGGGTACGAGCAGTACTTC. As protein: CSVVSGGYEQYF.